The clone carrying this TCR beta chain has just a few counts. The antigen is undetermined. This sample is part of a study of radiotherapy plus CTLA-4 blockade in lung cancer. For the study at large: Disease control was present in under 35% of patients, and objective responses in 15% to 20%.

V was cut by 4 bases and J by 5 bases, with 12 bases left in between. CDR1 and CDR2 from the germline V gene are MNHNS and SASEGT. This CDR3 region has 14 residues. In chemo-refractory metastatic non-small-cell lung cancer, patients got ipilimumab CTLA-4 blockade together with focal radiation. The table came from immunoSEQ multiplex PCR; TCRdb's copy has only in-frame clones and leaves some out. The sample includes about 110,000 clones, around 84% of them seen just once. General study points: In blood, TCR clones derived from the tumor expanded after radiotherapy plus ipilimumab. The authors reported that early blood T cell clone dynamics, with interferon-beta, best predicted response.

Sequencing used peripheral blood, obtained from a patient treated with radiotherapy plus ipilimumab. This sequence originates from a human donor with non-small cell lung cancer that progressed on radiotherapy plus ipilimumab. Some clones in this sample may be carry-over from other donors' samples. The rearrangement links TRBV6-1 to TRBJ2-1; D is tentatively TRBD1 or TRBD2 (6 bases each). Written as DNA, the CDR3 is TGTGCCAGCAGTGGCGGGACAATCGACAATGAGCAGTTCTTC. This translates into CASSGGTIDNEQFF.